This TCR beta chain was documented in a study of shared clonotypes between healthy human individuals. General study points: Sampling was confined to blood; repertoires within tissues likely differ.

Repertoires were generated with immunoSEQ multiplex PCR, while TCRdb's copy carries only in-frame clones and drops some. The sample consists of about 870,000 clones, 92% of them appearing once. This CDR3 is built from 13 residues. Germline CDR1 SGHRS, CDR2 YFSETQ. After removal of 4 bases from V and 4 bases from J, the junction contained 3 bases not matched to a gene. CD45RO-negative, CCR7-selected cells formed the naive CD8 fraction, which excluded terminally differentiated effector memory CD45RA+ cells. As to this clone: Its target is not known.

This TCR derives from a young man in good health. The chain joins TRBV5-1 to TRBJ1-1; 8 positions agree with TRBD1. Sequenced input: naive CD8+ T cells sorted from blood. CDR3 amino acids: CASSGQGVTEAFF. The CDR3 region has the DNA TGCGCCAGCAGCGGACAGGGAGTCACTGAAGCTTTCTTT.